Below are 31 T cell receptor beta chains sequenced from a single sample in a study of T cell responses to AZD1222 COVID-19 vaccine. Clones were read by immunoSEQ multiplex PCR, and TCRdb kept only the in-frame ones, dropping some. In the table there are 80,000 or so clones, about 90% of which are singletons. Sequenced material: peripheral blood, taken on day 0 of AZD1222 vaccination. The receptor set was obtained from an adult in good health.

This rearrangement joins TRBV3-1 (or the pseudogene TRBV3-2) to TRBJ2-3, with D perhaps matching TRBD1 or TRBD2 (6 bases each). The CDR3 length is 17 residues. Germline loops: CDR1 LGHDT, CDR2 YNNKEL (reference sequence). The V gene lost 4 bases and the J gene lost 1 base, with 18 bases spanning the gap. CDR3 in amino acids: CASSLFGGGGGTDTQYF. The CDR3 region has the DNA TGTGCCAGCAGCCTTTTTGGCGGAGGGGGTGGCACAGATACGCAGTATTTT.

This chain joins TRBV5-1 and TRBJ1-5; maybe TRBD1 (6 bases). The CDR3 runs 15 residues. Germline V gene sequence: CDR1 SGHRS, CDR2 YFSETQ. The V and J ends lost 0 bases and 1 base respectively, with 8 bases between them. This CDR3 is CASSLGQASNQPQHF. The CDR3 DNA sequence: TGCGCCAGCAGCTTGGGACAGGCAAGCAATCAGCCCCAGCATTTT.

The chain employs TRBV18 and TRBJ2-7, with TRBD2 matching over 10 bases. With V trimmed by 3 bases and J by 5 bases, 1 base remained unmatched. There are 13 residues in the CDR3. CDR1 and CDR2 (germline): KGHSH, LQKENI. CDR3 sequence (DNA): TGTGCCAGCTCACCCCTAGCGGGAGACGAGCAGTACTTC. It translates to CASSPLAGDEQYF.

This sequence joins TRBV19 and TRBJ1-1; D is perhaps TRBD1 (6 bases). This CDR3 spans 17 amino acids. Germline CDR1 LNHDA, CDR2 SQIVND (reference sequence). Trimming left V 5 bases short and J 0 bases short, with 19 bases between. The CDR3 DNA sequence: TGTGCCAGTAGTCCTCCTCCCCAGGGGCGGATGAACACTGAAGCTTTCTTT. It specifies CASSPPPQGRMNTEAFF.

The rearrangement uses TRBV18 and TRBJ1-1; TRBD1 aligns across 7 bases. The CDR3 has 13 residues. Per the germline V gene, CDR1 is KGHSH and CDR2 is LQKENI. The trim removed 6 bases at V and 1 base at J, leaving 2 bases unmatched. The CDR3 protein is CASSGQANTEAFF. CDR3 sequence (DNA): TGTGCCAGCTCTGGACAGGCGAACACTGAAGCTTTCTTT. Full variable domain (remainder filled in from reference TRBV18 and TRBJ1-1): NAGVMQNPRHLVRRRGQEARLRCSPMKGHSHVYWYRQLPEEGLKFMVYLQKENIIDESGMPKERFSAEFPKEGPSILRIQQVVRGDSAAYFCASSGQANTEAFFGQGTRLTVV.

J is TRBJ1-5 and V is TRBV18, with TRBD1 matching 7 bases. Germline lookup yields CDR1 KGHSH and CDR2 LQKENI. This CDR3 contains 14 residues. J gave up 3 bases and V 3 bases, and 2 bases lay outside the gene matches. The CDR3 nucleotides read TGTGCCAGCTCACCGGGGACAGACAATCAGCCCCAGCATTTT. Protein sequence: CASSPGTDNQPQHF.

J is TRBJ1-2 and V is TRBV5-1, with 9 bases aligning to TRBD1. The germline V gene has CDR1 SGHRS and CDR2 YFSETQ. The CDR3 is 15 amino acids. Trimming at V came to 4 bases and at J to 7 bases, leaving 11 bases not matched to a gene. The DNA for the CDR3 is TGCGCCAGCAGCACCCAACCCGGGACAGGGTTTGGCTACACCTTC. Protein sequence: CASSTQPGTGFGYTF.

The genes are TRBV6-5 and TRBJ2-3, with a weak D call TRBD2 (5 bases). The V gene lost 0 bases and the J gene lost 3 bases, with 13 bases spanning the gap. This CDR3 comprises 16 residues. From germline, CDR1 is MNHEY and CDR2 SVGAGI. The CDR3 nucleotides are TGTGCCAGCAGTTACTCGACGGGGAAACGGACAGATACGCAGTATTTT. As protein: CASSYSTGKRTDTQYF.

The V and J genes are TRBV5-6 and TRBJ1-2, with 11 positions matching TRBD1. The V segment lost 4 bases and the J segment 8 bases; nucleotides outside the gene matches: 7. Looked up from germline, CDR1 is SGHDT and CDR2 is YYEEEE. This CDR3 region has 14 residues. CDR3 DNA: TGTGCCAGCAGCCGCGGACAGGGGGCGGGCGGCTACACCTTC. Protein sequence: CASSRGQGAGGYTF. Looking up the rest from reference TRBV5-6 and TRBJ1-2 gives the full variable domain: DAGVTQSPTHLIKTRGQQVTLRCSPKSGHDTVSWYQQALGQGPQFIFQYYEEEERQRGNFPDRFSGHQFPNYSSELNVNALLLGDSALYLCASSRGQGAGGYTFGSGTRLTVV.

The CDR3 DNA is TGTGCCAGCAGCCTATCGGGACAACCCGGGGAGCTGTTTTTT. It codes for CASSLSGQPGELFF. The J gene is TRBJ2-2, the V gene TRBV7-9; maybe TRBD1 (6 bases). V was trimmed by 5 bases and J by 6 bases, leaving 13 bases between them. The length of the CDR3 is 14 residues. Looked up from germline, CDR1 is SEHNR and CDR2 is FQNEAQ (reference sequence).

The gene calls are TRBV5-4 and TRBJ1-4; D remains ambiguous. From germline, CDR1 is SGHNT and CDR2 YYREEE (reference sequence). Trimming removed 4 bases from V and 7 bases from J, with 17 bases in between. The length of the CDR3 is 15 residues. The CDR3 here is CASSPSPGGSEKLFF. Here the CDR3 DNA reads TGTGCCAGCAGCCCCTCGCCAGGCGGAAGTGAAAAACTGTTTTTT.

The chain carries TRBV5-6 and TRBJ1-5; no firm D call. V was shortened by 7 bases and J by 0 bases, with 11 bases between the two germline ends. Germline V gene lookup returns CDR1 SGHDT and CDR2 YYEEEE. The CDR3 consists of 14 residues. As DNA, the CDR3 is TGTGCCAGCTCCCTGGTCGGTAGCAATCAGCCCCAGCATTTT. This encodes CASSLVGSNQPQHF.

The V and J genes are TRBV2 and TRBJ1-5; 7 positions agree with TRBD1. Germline CDR1 and CDR2: SNHLY and FYNNEI. The CDR3 covers 16 residues. J lost 3 bases, V lost 5 bases, and 10 bases had no gene match. The CDR3 DNA reads as TGTGCCAGCAGTCCCCGACAGGGTAGGATCAATCAGCCCCAGCATTTT. Its translation is CASSPRQGRINQPQHF.

The chain joins TRBV4-3 to TRBJ1-2; D perhaps matches TRBD1 (5 bases). The germline V gene encodes CDR1 LGHNA and CDR2 YSLEER. V lost 0 bases and J lost 0, with 11 bases in between. CDR3 length: 16 amino acids. CDR3 region: CASSQDWGSANYGYTF. The CDR3 nucleotides read TGCGCCAGCAGCCAAGATTGGGGGAGCGCTAACTATGGCTACACCTTC.

This clone occurred a few times. The V and J genes are TRBV30 and TRBJ2-5; D is uncertain. Trimming took off 5 bases at V and 1 base at J, with 11 bases between the two ends. The CDR3 spans 13 residues. Germline CDR1 and CDR2: GTSNPN and SVGIG (reference sequence). The CDR3 coding sequence is TGTGCCTGGTCTCGCAGGCTCCAAGAGACCCAGTACTTC. It specifies CAWSRRLQETQYF.

On this clone itself: A read error may produce the germline difference seen at one junction end. The chain uses TRBV7-7 and TRBJ1-1; D unclear. The CDR3 runs 14 residues. Germline CDR1 reads SSHAT; CDR2 reads FNYEAQ (reference sequence). The CDR3 is CASSLWAEIDEAFF. DNA of the CDR3: TGTGCTAGCAGCTTATGGGCAGAGATAGATGAAGCTTTCTTT.

The CDR3 is CASSSGEPDTQYF. The CDR3 coding sequence is TGTGCCAGCAGCTCAGGGGAACCAGATACGCAGTATTTT. The rearrangement links TRBV11-3 to TRBJ2-3; D is possibly TRBD1 (6 bases). Germline values: CDR1 SGHNT, CDR2 YENEEA. This CDR3 is built from 13 residues. V gave up 4 bases and J gave up 4 bases, with 9 bases separating them.

CDR3 DNA sequence: TGTGCCAGCACCCTAGGCGTCGGTGAAGCTTTCTTT. It encodes CASTLGVGEAFF. The chain links TRBV11-2 to TRBJ1-1; D is undetermined. The V end lost 7 bases, the J end lost 7 bases, and 13 bases lay between the germline ends. This CDR3 comprises 12 residues. Germline V gene lookup returns CDR1 SGHAT and CDR2 FQNNGV.

This chain links TRBV11-2 with TRBJ2-3; TRBD2 matches 7 bases. V lost 4 bases to trimming and J lost 4 bases; unmatched junction nucleotides: 17. CDR1 and CDR2 (germline): SGHAT, FQNNGV. This CDR3 is 18 amino acids long. CDR3 sequence: CASSSYAGRRESADTQYF. The CDR3 DNA is TGTGCCAGCAGCTCCTACGCGGGTCGGCGGGAGTCGGCAGATACGCAGTATTTT.

The gene calls are TRBV5-1 and TRBJ2-1; D might be TRBD2 (6 bases). Germline assignment: CDR1 SGHRS and CDR2 YFSETQ. V was shortened by 0 bases and J by 4 bases, with 14 bases between the two germline ends. The CDR3 consists of 16 residues. CDR3 nucleotides: TGCGCCAGCAGCTTGGACGAGCGGGCCCCATACAATGAGCAGTTCTTC. Protein sequence: CASSLDERAPYNEQFF.

This chain joins TRBV19 and TRBJ2-1; 9 bases are a match to TRBD2. CDR3 length: 19 residues. Unmatched junction bases numbered 16, after V lost 3 bases and J lost 4 bases. Germline CDR1 and CDR2: LNHDA and SQIVND (reference sequence). The CDR3 nucleotides read TGTGCCAGTAGTATGGGGGGCAGATCGGCTAGCGGGAAATACAATGAGCAGTTCTTC. Its translation is CASSMGGRSASGKYNEQFF.

V usage is TRBV19 and J usage is TRBJ2-2; no clear D. The V and J ends lost 10 bases and 6 bases respectively, with 12 bases between them. The germline CDR1 and CDR2 sequences are LNHDA and SQIVND (reference sequence). The CDR3 runs to 12 residues. The CDR3 DNA follows: TGTGCCACCCGCCCCCAGGCCGGGGAGCTGTTTTTT. Translated, it gives CATRPQAGELFF.

The gene calls are TRBV6-6 and TRBJ1-5, with D tentatively TRBD1 (6 bases). V was pared by 2 bases and J by 6 bases, with 11 bases between. Germline CDR1 is MNHNY and CDR2 is SVGAGI (reference sequence). The CDR3 length is 14 residues. CDR3 sequence (DNA): TGTGCCAGCAGTTACGGGTCAGGGGCTCAGCCCCAGCATTTT. It encodes CASSYGSGAQPQHF.

The chain combines TRBV7-2 with TRBJ2-1; D unresolved. CDR3 length: 13 amino acids. Germline CDR1 is SGHTA and CDR2 is FQGNSA. Trimming stripped 1 base from V and 7 bases from J, with 8 bases between. The CDR3: CASSLVLTNEQFF. CDR3 bases: TGTGCCAGCAGCTTAGTACTAACTAATGAGCAGTTCTTC.

The V and J genes are TRBV18 and TRBJ1-1; 7 bases match TRBD1. The germline V gene encodes CDR1 KGHSH and CDR2 LQKENI. This CDR3 comprises 13 residues. Trimming cost V 3 bases and J 5 bases; bases outside gene matches: 3. The CDR3 bases are TGTGCCAGCTCACCCTTGGACAGGACTGAAGCTTTCTTT. Its protein is CASSPLDRTEAFF.

This clone was picked up one time. The rearrangement links TRBV6-2 or TRBV6-3 to TRBJ2-7, with D perhaps matching TRBD1 or TRBD2 (6 bases each). CDR1 and CDR2 from the germline V gene are MNHEY and SVGEGT. The CDR3 is 15 residues long. Trimming pared 5 bases from V and 0 bases from J, leaving 14 bases between. The CDR3 loop is CASSTGGGASYEQYF. The CDR3 nucleotides read TGTGCCAGCAGTACCGGGGGCGGGGCCTCCTACGAGCAGTACTTC.

The J gene is TRBJ1-1, the V gene TRBV7-2; 7 nucleotides line up with TRBD1. V trimming: 3 bases; J trimming: 11 bases; junction bases outside the gene matches: 6. The CDR3 is made up of 12 amino acids. CDR1 SGHTA and CDR2 FQGNSA come from the germline V gene. CDR3 in DNA: TGTGCCAGCAGCTTCGTAGGACAGGAGGCTTTCTTT. The encoded protein is CASSFVGQEAFF.

The chain is built from TRBV3-1 (or the pseudogene TRBV3-2) and TRBJ1-1; no clear D. Trimming left V 4 bases short and J 5 bases short, with 11 bases between. The CDR3 has 13 amino acids. Per germline, CDR1 LGHDT and CDR2 YNNKEL (reference sequence). This CDR3 is CASSREDGTEAFF. CDR3 sequence (DNA): TGTGCCAGCAGCCGAGAGGACGGGACTGAAGCTTTCTTT.

The chain is built from TRBV15 and TRBJ1-6; tentative D call: TRBD1 (6 bases). Trimming took off 5 bases at V and 0 bases at J, with 11 bases between the two ends. Germline CDR1 reads LNHNV; CDR2 reads YYDKDF (reference sequence). The CDR3 spans 16 residues. The chain's CDR3 is CATSPGVPSYNSPLHF. CDR3 bases: TGTGCCACCAGCCCAGGGGTACCCTCCTATAATTCACCCCTCCACTTT.

This chain connects TRBV3-1 (or the pseudogene TRBV3-2) to TRBJ1-3; D not certain. Germline loops: CDR1 LGHDT, CDR2 YNNKEL (reference sequence). The CDR3 is 14 residues long. The V gene lost 1 base and the J gene lost 2 bases, with 6 bases spanning the gap. CDR3 region: CASSQAPPGNTIYF. The DNA for the CDR3 is TGTGCCAGCAGCCAAGCACCTCCTGGAAACACCATATATTTT.

This clone was detected only once. The chain recombines TRBV9 with TRBJ2-1, with D possibly being TRBD2 (5 bases). CDR3 size: 16 residues. Trimming left V 5 bases short and J 0 bases short, with 15 bases between. Germline values: CDR1 SGDLS, CDR2 YYNGEE. CDR3 in DNA: TGTGCCAGCAGTCCGTCCTTGGGGAGCTCCTACAATGAGCAGTTCTTC. Protein: CASSPSLGSSYNEQFF. The whole variable domain, filled in from reference TRBV9 and TRBJ2-1, reads DSGVTQTPKHLITATGQRVTLRCSPRSGDLSVYWYQQSLDQGLQFLIQYYNGEERAKGNILERFSAQQFPDLHSELNLSSLELGDSALYFCASSPSLGSSYNEQFFGPGTRLTVL.